This T cell receptor (beta chain) was captured in a study of shared clonotypes between healthy human individuals. Study-wide results and caveats: The study generally estimated greater richness for naive than memory subsets.

The table came from immunoSEQ multiplex PCR; TCRdb's copy has only in-frame clones and leaves some out. The sample has around 330,000 clones; less than 85% are singletons. As for this clone: Its antigen is still unknown.

Germline V gives CDR1 MDHEN, CDR2 SYDVKM. With 1 base clipped from V and 5 bases from J, the junction kept 7 bases outside the gene matches. The CDR3 is 16 amino acids. A split of CD4+ cells into CD45RA+ naive and CD45RA-negative memory subsets was performed. This TCR was sampled from a man younger than 45 in good health. Material for sequencing was memory CD4+ T cells sorted from blood. Subset defined: CD45RA-negative fraction. The gene calls are TRBV28 and TRBJ2-5, with TRBD2 identical over 10 bases. The CDR3 reads CASSLYPLAGVETQYF. The CDR3 nucleotides are TGTGCCAGCAGTTTATATCCCCTAGCGGGAGTGGAGACCCAGTACTTC.